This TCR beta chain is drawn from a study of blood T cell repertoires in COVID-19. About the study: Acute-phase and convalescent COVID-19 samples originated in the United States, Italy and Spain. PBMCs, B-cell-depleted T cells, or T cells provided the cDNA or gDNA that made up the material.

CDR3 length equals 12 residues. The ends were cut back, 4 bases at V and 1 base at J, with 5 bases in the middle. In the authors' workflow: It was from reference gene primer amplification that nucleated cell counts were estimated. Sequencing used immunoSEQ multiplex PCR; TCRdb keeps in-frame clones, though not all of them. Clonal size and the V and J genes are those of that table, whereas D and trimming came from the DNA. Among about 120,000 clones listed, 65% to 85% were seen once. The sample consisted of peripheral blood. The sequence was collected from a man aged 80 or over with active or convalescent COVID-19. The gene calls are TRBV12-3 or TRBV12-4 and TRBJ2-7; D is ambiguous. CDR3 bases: TGTGCCAGCAGTTCCAATTCCTACGAGCAGTACTTC. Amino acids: CASSSNSYEQYF.